This T cell receptor beta chain was found in a study of blood T cell repertoires in COVID-19. The V and J ends lost 1 base and 1 base respectively, with 11 bases between them. From germline, CDR1 is LNHNV and CDR2 YYDKDF (reference sequence). This CDR3 has 16 amino acids. The method was immunoSEQ multiplex PCR; TCRdb's version includes in-frame clones alone and lacks a portion of them. Of some 280,000 clones in the sample, approximately 91% were seen once. The TCR sequence derives from a woman aged 60-75 years with acute or convalescent COVID-19. The chain uses TRBV15 and TRBJ1-3; D unclear. Material for sequencing was peripheral blood. CDR3 sequence (DNA): TGTGCCACCAGCAGAGTTCGGGTAATATCTGGAAACACCATATATTTT. Translation gives CATSRVRVISGNTIYF.